This T cell receptor (beta chain) was sequenced in a study of cytomegalovirus exposure and HLA in healthy donors. For the study at large: The approximately 710 first-cohort repertoires and the 95 to 150 validation repertoires shared the same platform, a later analysis reported.

The donors belonged to the approximately 110-subject validation cohort, separate from the approximately 700-subject first cohort. TCRdb keeps only in-frame clones here, not all; method: immunoSEQ multiplex PCR. The data hold fewer than 150,000 clones, with roughly 88% observed a single time. The CDR3 loop spans 16 amino acids. Trimming removed 1 base from V and 4 bases from J; junction bases left unmatched: 7. The germline CDR1 and CDR2 sequences are SGHTA and FQGNSA. General study findings and limits: The classifier was said to identify cytomegalovirus status with high specificity and sensitivity. Listed as cytomegalovirus-associated were more than 150 TCR beta chains.

This clone was observed at least ten times. No antigen is known for it. The rearrangement uses TRBV7-2 and TRBJ2-1; 7 bases agree with TRBD1. What was sequenced was PBMCs. The TCR originated in a woman aged 18-35 years in good health and CMV-seropositive. In nucleotides, the CDR3 is TGTGCCAGCAGCTTAGTAAGGGGGCCGAAGTACAATGAGCAGTTCTTC. Its translation: CASSLVRGPKYNEQFF.